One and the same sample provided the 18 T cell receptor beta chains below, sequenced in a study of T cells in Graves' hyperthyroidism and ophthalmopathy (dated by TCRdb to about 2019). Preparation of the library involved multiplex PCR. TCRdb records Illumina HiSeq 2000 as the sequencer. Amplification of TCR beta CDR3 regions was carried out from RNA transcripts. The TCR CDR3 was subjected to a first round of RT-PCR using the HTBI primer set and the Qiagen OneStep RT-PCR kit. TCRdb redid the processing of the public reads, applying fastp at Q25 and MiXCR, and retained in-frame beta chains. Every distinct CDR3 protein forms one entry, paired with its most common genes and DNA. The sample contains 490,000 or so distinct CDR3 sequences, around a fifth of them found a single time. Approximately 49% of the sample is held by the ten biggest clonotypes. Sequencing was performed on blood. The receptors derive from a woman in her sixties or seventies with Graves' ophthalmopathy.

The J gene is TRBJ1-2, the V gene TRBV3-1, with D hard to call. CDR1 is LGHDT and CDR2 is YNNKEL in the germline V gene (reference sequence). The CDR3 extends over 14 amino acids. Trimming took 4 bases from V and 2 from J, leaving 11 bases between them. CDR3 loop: CASSPRGSNYGYTF. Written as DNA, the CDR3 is TGTGCCAGCAGCCCTCGCGGGTCGAACTATGGCTACACCTTC. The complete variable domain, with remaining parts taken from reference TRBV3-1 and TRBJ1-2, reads DTAVSQTPKYLVTQMGNDKSIKCEQNLGHDTMYWYKQDSKKFLKIMFSYNNKELIINETVPNRFSPKSPDKAHLNLHINSLELGDSAVYFCASSPRGSNYGYTFGSGTRLTVV.

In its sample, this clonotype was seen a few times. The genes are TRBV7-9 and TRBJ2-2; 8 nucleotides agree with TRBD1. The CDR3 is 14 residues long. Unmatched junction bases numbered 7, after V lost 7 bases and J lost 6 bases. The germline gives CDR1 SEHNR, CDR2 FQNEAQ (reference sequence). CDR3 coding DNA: TGTGCCAGCAACGAGGGACAGGCCCCCGGGGAGCTGTTTTTT. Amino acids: CASNEGQAPGELFF.

The CDR3 coding sequence is TGTGCCAGCAGTTACTCCGGGGGTAGCGGTTACACAGATACGCAGTATTTT. It specifies CASSYSGGSGYTDTQYF. The V gene is TRBV6-6, the J gene TRBJ2-3, with a tentative D call TRBD2 (6 bases). The V and J ends lost 0 bases and 2 bases respectively, with 15 bases between them. Germline CDR1 reads MNHNY; CDR2 reads SVGAGI (reference sequence). This CDR3 region has 17 residues.

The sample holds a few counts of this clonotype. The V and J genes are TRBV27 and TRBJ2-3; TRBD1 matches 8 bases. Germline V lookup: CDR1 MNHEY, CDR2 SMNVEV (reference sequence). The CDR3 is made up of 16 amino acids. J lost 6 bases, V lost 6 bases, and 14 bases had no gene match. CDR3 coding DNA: TGTGCCAGCAGACTTACAGGGGGGACCTGGGCGGATACGCAGTATTTT. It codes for CASRLTGGTWADTQYF.

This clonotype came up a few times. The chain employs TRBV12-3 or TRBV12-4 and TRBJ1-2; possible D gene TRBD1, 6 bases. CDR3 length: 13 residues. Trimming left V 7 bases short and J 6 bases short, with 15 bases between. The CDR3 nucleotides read TGTGCCAGCACCAAACAGGGATCGCATGGCTACACCTTC. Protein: CASTKQGSHGYTF.

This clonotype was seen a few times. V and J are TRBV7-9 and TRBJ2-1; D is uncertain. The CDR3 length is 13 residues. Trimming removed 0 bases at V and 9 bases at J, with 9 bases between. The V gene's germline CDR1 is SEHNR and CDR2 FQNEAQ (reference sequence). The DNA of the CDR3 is TGTGCCAGCAGCTTAGCAGGGAATAGTGAGCAGTTCTTC. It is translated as CASSLAGNSEQFF.

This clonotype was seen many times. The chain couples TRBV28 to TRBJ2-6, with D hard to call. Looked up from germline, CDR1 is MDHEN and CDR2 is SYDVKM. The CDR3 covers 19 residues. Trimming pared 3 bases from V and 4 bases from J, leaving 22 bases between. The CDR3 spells CASSLPRLPLAVGANVLTF. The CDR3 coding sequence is TGTGCCAGCAGTTTGCCCCGACTTCCTTTAGCTGTCGGGGCCAACGTCCTGACTTTC.

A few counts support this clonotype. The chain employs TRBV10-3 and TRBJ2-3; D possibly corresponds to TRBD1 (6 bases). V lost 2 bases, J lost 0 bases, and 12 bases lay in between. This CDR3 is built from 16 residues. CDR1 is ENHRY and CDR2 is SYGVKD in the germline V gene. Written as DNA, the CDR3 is TGTGCCATCAGTGAGAGAGGGACAACTAGCACAGATACGCAGTATTTT. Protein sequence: CAISERGTTSTDTQYF.

CDR3 sequence: CASSPRQGGNQPQHF. In nucleotides, the CDR3 is TGCGCCAGCAGCCCGAGACAGGGTGGCAATCAGCCCCAGCATTTT. The rearrangement joins TRBV4-1 to TRBJ1-5; TRBD1 aligns across 7 bases. Germline V gene lookup returns CDR1 MGHRA and CDR2 YSYEKL. The CDR3 totals 15 residues. The V gene end was trimmed by 4 bases and the J gene end by 2 bases; junction bases not matched to a gene: 5.

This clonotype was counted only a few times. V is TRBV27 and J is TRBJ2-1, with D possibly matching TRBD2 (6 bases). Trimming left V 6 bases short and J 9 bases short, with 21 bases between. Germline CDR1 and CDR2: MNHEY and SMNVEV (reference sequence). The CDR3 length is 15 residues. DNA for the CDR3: TGTGCCAGCAGCCCCCCGGGAGAGGGAAGAGGTGAGCAGTTCTTC. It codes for CASSPPGEGRGEQFF.

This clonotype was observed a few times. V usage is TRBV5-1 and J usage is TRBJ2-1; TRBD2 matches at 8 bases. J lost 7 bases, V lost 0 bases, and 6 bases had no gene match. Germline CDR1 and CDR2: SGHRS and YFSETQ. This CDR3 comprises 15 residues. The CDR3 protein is CASSLGAGAKNEQFF. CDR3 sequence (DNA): TGCGCCAGCAGCTTGGGAGCGGGAGCTAAAAATGAGCAGTTCTTC.

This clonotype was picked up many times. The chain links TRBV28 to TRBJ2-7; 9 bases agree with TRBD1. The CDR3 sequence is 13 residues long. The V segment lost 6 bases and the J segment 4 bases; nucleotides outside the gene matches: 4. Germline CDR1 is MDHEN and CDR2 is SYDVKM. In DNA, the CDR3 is TGTGCCAGCAGGTCGGGGACAGGGTACGAGCAGTACTTC. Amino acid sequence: CASRSGTGYEQYF.

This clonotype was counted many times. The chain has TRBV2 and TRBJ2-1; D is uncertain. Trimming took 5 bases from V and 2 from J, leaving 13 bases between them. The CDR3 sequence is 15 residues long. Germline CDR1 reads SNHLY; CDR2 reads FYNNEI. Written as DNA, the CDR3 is TGTGCCAGCAGTTCTGACCAAGCCCCCTACAATGAGCAGTTCTTC. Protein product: CASSSDQAPYNEQFF. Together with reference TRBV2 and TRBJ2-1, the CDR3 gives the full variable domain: EPEVTQTPSHQVTQMGQEVILRCVPISNHLYFYWYRQILGQKVEFLVSFYNNEISEKSEIFDDQFSVERPDGSNFTLKIRSTKLEDSAMYFCASSSDQAPYNEQFFGPGTRLTVL.

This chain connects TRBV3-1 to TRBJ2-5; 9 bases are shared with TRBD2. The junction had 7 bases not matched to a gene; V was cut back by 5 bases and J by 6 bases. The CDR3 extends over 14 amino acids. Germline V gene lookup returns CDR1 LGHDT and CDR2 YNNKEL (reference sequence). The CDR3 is CASSLAGEGKTQYF. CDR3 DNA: TGTGCCAGCAGCTTAGCGGGAGAGGGAAAGACCCAGTACTTC.

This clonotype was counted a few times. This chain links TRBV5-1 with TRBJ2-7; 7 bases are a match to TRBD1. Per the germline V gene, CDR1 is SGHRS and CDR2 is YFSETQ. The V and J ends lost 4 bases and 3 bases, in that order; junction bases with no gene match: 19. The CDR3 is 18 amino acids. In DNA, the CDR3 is TGCGCCAGCAGCAGGGGGACAGCCGACGGTCTCCTCTACTACGAGCAGTACTTC. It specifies CASSRGTADGLLYYEQYF.

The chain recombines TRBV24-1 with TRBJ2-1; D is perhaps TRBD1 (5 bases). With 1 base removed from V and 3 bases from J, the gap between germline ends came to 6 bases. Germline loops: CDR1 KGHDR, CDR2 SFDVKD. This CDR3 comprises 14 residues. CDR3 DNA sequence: TGTGCCACCAGTGATTTTAGGGGCTACAATGAGCAGTTCTTC. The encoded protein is CATSDFRGYNEQFF.

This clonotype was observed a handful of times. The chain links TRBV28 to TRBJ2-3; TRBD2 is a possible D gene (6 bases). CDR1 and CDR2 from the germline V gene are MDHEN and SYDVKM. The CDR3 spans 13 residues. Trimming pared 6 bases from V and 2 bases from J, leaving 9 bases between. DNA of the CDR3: TGTGCCAGCAGCCCTAGCGACACAGATACGCAGTATTTT. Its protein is CASSPSDTDTQYF.

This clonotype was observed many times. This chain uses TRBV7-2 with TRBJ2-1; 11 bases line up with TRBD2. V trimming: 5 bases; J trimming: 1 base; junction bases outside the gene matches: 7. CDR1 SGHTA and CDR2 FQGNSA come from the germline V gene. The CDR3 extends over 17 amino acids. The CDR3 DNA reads TGTGCCAGCAGCAGAAAACTAGCGGGGGTTTCCTACAATGAGCAGTTCTTC. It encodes CASSRKLAGVSYNEQFF.